These 31 T cell receptor beta chains originate from one sample sequenced in a study of blood T cell repertoires in COVID-19. Data came from immunoSEQ multiplex PCR; TCRdb stores just in-frame clones and leaves some out. Here the sample spans about 270,000 clones, about nine tenths being singletons. The source material was PBMCs or T cells enriched from blood (not recorded which). Receptor source: a woman in her 50s who had recovered from COVID-19.

V usage is TRBV6-2 or TRBV6-3 and J usage is TRBJ1-1; no clear D gene. The CDR3 contains 15 residues. V lost 0 bases and J 4 bases, leaving 12 bases between the germline ends. Germline V lookup: CDR1 MNHEY, CDR2 SVGEGT. CDR3 nucleotide sequence: TGTGCCAGCAGTTACTCGCAAACAACGGGCACTGAAGCTTTCTTT. Amino acids: CASSYSQTTGTEAFF.

The chain employs TRBV19 and TRBJ1-5, with 7 bases lining up with TRBD1. Germline CDR1 reads LNHDA; CDR2 reads SQIVND (reference sequence). The CDR3 sequence is 16 residues long. With 7 bases clipped from V and 1 base from J, the junction kept 10 bases outside the gene matches. In nucleotides, the CDR3 is TGTGCCAGTATCACCCGAGGGGGCAAGAGCAATCAGCCCCAGCATTTT. Its protein is CASITRGGKSNQPQHF.

The chain couples TRBV7-2 to TRBJ2-2, with D perhaps TRBD1 (5 bases). CDR1 and CDR2 (germline): SGHTA, FQGNSA. The CDR3 is 16 amino acids. V lost 5 bases to trimming and J lost 2 bases, with 15 bases between them. The CDR3 DNA follows: TGTGCCAGCAGCCGCCTAGGGGTCACCAACACCGGGGAGCTGTTTTTT. It yields the protein CASSRLGVTNTGELFF.

The gene calls are TRBV28 and TRBJ2-2; 7 bases line up with TRBD2. The CDR3 covers 13 residues. Per germline, CDR1 MDHEN and CDR2 SYDVKM. The CDR3 loop reads CVAGDSRLGELFF. As DNA, the CDR3 is TGTGTGGCGGGGGACTCACGCCTCGGGGAGCTGTTTTTT.

V is TRBV18 and J is TRBJ2-7, with 11 bases identical to TRBD2. The CDR3 contains 15 residues. CDR1 and CDR2 (germline): KGHSH, LQKENI. After removal of 3 bases from V and 2 bases from J, the junction contained 3 bases not matched to a gene. The CDR3: CASSPGLAETYEQYF. CDR3 nucleotides: TGTGCCAGCTCACCGGGACTAGCGGAGACCTACGAGCAGTACTTC.

The rearrangement links TRBV27 to TRBJ1-4, with TRBD1 as a possible D gene (5 bases). Trimming took off 3 bases at V and 6 bases at J, with 11 bases between the two ends. Germline-derived CDR1 and CDR2 are MNHEY and SMNVEV (reference sequence). The CDR3 is 14 residues long. In nucleotides, the CDR3 is TGTGCCAGCAGTTTTGACAGATACGATGAAAAACTGTTTTTT. Its protein is CASSFDRYDEKLFF.

The chain employs TRBV7-6 and TRBJ2-1; no clear D. The germline V gene encodes CDR1 SGHVS and CDR2 FNYEAQ. This CDR3 is 12 amino acids long. The V gene lost 2 bases and the J gene lost 13 bases, with 12 bases spanning the gap. DNA of the CDR3: TGTGCCAGCAGCTTATTCCGAGACTCACAGTTCTTC. Translated: CASSLFRDSQFF.

This rearrangement joins TRBV7-2 to TRBJ1-2; D is unclear. Trimming removed 1 base at V and 0 bases at J, with 9 bases between. Germline V gene sequence: CDR1 SGHTA, CDR2 FQGNSA. The CDR3 contains 15 residues. The CDR3 nucleotides read TGTGCCAGCAGCTTAGGCGCCCCCGCTAACTATGGCTACACCTTC. Protein product: CASSLGAPANYGYTF.

As DNA, the CDR3 is TGTGCCAGCACTCCCCTAGGGGACAGGGGGGATGGCTACACCTTC. Translating gives CASTPLGDRGDGYTF. The chain carries TRBV9 and TRBJ1-2, with 11 bases aligning to TRBD1. Germline V lookup: CDR1 SGDLS, CDR2 YYNGEE. Trimming cost V 6 bases and J 6 bases; bases outside gene matches: 10. The CDR3 runs 15 residues.

This clone appeared once. The J gene is TRBJ1-5, the V gene TRBV2, with D possibly TRBD1 on 5 matching bases. Per germline, CDR1 SNHLY and CDR2 FYNNEI. The ends were cut back, 8 bases at V and 7 bases at J, with 18 bases in the middle. This CDR3 contains 14 residues. CDR3 coding DNA: TGTGCCAGCTGTTTTTCTCAGGGCCGGCAGCCCCAGCATTTT. Translated, it gives CASCFSQGRQPQHF.

The rearrangement uses TRBV28 and TRBJ1-1, with D possibly matching TRBD1 (5 bases). V lost 6 bases to trimming and J lost 4 bases, with 18 bases between them. The CDR3 has 15 amino acids. Germline V gives CDR1 MDHEN, CDR2 SYDVKM. Here the CDR3 reads CASRRPGHSSTEAFF. The CDR3 bases are TGTGCCAGCAGACGGCCAGGGCACTCATCCACTGAAGCTTTCTTT.

This clone has only a few counts. This chain connects TRBV5-6 to TRBJ1-2; D remains ambiguous. Trimming took 0 bases from V and 8 from J, leaving 8 bases between them. This CDR3 has 12 residues. Germline V CDR1 and CDR2: SGHDT, YYEEEE. Here the CDR3 DNA reads TGTGCCAGCAGCTTGGACGTACGGGGCTACACCTTC. It encodes CASSLDVRGYTF.

The chain couples TRBV28 to TRBJ1-5; 8 bases align to TRBD1. Losses at the gene ends were 4 bases for V and 10 bases for J; bases not matched to a gene: 12. This CDR3 comprises 15 residues. From germline, CDR1 is MDHEN and CDR2 SYDVKM. The CDR3 sequence is CASSSWRQGASPQHF. The CDR3 region has the DNA TGTGCCAGCAGTTCTTGGCGGCAGGGGGCTAGCCCCCAGCATTTT.

As regards this clone: This specimen includes other DNA sequences encoding the same CDR3. This chain joins TRBV11-2 and TRBJ1-2; D may be TRBD1 (6 bases). The CDR3 has 13 residues. Looked up from germline, CDR1 is SGHAT and CDR2 is FQNNGV. V was cut by 5 bases and J by 4 bases, with 11 bases left in between. The CDR3 coding sequence is TGTGCCAGCAGCCCCCAGGGGTCCTATGGCTACACCTTC. Encoded protein: CASSPQGSYGYTF. The complete variable domain, with remaining parts taken from reference TRBV11-2 and TRBJ1-2, reads EAGVAQSPRYKIIEKRQSVAFWCNPISGHATLYWYQQILGQGPKLLIQFQNNGVVDDSQLPKDRFSAERLKGVDSTLKIQPAKLEDSAVYLCASSPQGSYGYTFGSGTRLTVV.

The CDR3 DNA reads TGTGCCAGCAGCAAGAGGGCTAGCGGGTTCTACGAGCAGTACTTC. Amino acids: CASSKRASGFYEQYF. This chain connects TRBV21-1 to TRBJ2-7; TRBD2, the table's D call, was not compared with the DNA. TRBV21-1 is flagged as a pseudogene. The CDR3 runs 15 residues.

The CDR3 DNA is TGTGCCAGCAGACGGGACAGGGGGCCCGATGGCTACACCTTC. Translated: CASRRDRGPDGYTF. V and J are TRBV2 and TRBJ1-2; TRBD1 agrees at 12 bases. CDR3 size: 14 residues. Germline CDR1 is SNHLY and CDR2 is FYNNEI. The J segment lost 6 bases and the V segment lost 6 bases, leaving 5 bases of the junction unmatched.

The V call is TRBV10-3, the J call TRBJ2-7; D gene ambiguous. This CDR3 spans 13 amino acids. Germline assignment: CDR1 ENHRY and CDR2 SYGVKD. The V end was cut by 1 base, the J end by 5 bases, with 9 bases between. This chain's CDR3 is CAISEFSTDEQYF. The CDR3 DNA follows: TGTGCCATCAGTGAGTTCAGTACCGACGAGCAGTACTTC.

This chain links TRBV30 with TRBJ1-4, with 8 bases lining up with TRBD1. Unmatched junction bases numbered 2, after V lost 1 base and J lost 7 bases. This CDR3 comprises 13 residues. Germline V lookup: CDR1 GTSNPN, CDR2 SVGIG (reference sequence). CDR3 region: CAWSGGTGEKLFF. The CDR3 DNA reads TGTGCCTGGAGTGGAGGGACAGGTGAAAAACTGTTTTTT. The full variable domain, rest sourced from reference TRBV30 and TRBJ1-4, is SQTIHQWPATLVQPVGSPLSLECTVEGTSNPNLYWYRQAAGRGLQLLFYSVGIGQISSEVPQNLSASRPQDRQFILSSKKLLLSDSGFYLCAWSGGTGEKLFFGSGTQLSVL.

The chain recombines TRBV7-9 with TRBJ1-6; 7 nucleotides agree with TRBD1. Germline trimming cut 1 base from V and 7 bases from J; bases unmatched to any gene: 4. CDR1 is SEHNR, CDR2 FQNEAQ, per germline (reference sequence). CDR3 size: 15 residues. The CDR3 here is CASSLGQGLNSPLHF. The CDR3 nucleotides read TGTGCCAGCAGCTTAGGACAGGGTCTCAATTCACCCCTCCACTTT.

V is TRBV4-2 and J is TRBJ2-1, with D possibly TRBD2 on 6 matching bases. Trimming pared 2 bases from V and 1 base from J, leaving 9 bases between. CDR3 length: 15 amino acids. Germline CDR1 is LGHNA and CDR2 is YNFKEQ. Here the CDR3 reads CASSQRERSYNEQFF. In nucleotides, the CDR3 is TGTGCCAGCAGCCAACGGGAGAGGTCCTACAATGAGCAGTTCTTC.

The chain recombines TRBV12-5 with TRBJ2-3; no clear D gene. V was clipped by 3 bases and J by 6 bases, with 4 bases between them. This CDR3 is 11 amino acids long. Germline CDR1 is LGHNT and CDR2 is FRNRAP. CDR3 DNA sequence: TGTGCTAGTGGTTTACTGGATACGCAGTATTTT. This translates into CASGLLDTQYF.

This clone was observed a few times. V gene TRBV7-9 combines with J gene TRBJ2-7; D might be TRBD1 (5 bases). CDR3 length equals 14 residues. Looked up from germline, CDR1 is SEHNR and CDR2 is FQNEAQ (reference sequence). The V end was cut by 5 bases, the J end by 0 bases, with 11 bases between. The CDR3 nucleotides read TGTGCCAGCAGCCCCCGGACAAGCTCCTACGAGCAGTACTTC. Its protein product is CASSPRTSSYEQYF.

CDR3 in DNA: TGTGCCAGCAGCTACACAGATACGCAGTATTTT. Its translation: CASSYTDTQYF. This chain joins TRBV14 and TRBJ2-3; D unresolved. Deletions cut 5 bases from V and 2 bases from J, with 2 bases between. Germline CDR1 and CDR2: SGHDN and FVKESK. This CDR3 has 11 amino acids.

This clone was seen a single time. The chain links TRBV24-1 to TRBJ2-1; 9 positions agree with TRBD2. The V segment lost 3 bases and the J segment 4 bases; nucleotides outside the gene matches: 21. In germline, CDR1 is KGHDR, CDR2 SFDVKD. CDR3 length equals 21 residues. The CDR3 region has the DNA TGTGCCACCAGTGATACCACCCTAGCGGGGACGCGACTCGGCAATTACAATGAGCAGTTCTTC. Its translation: CATSDTTLAGTRLGNYNEQFF.

V gene TRBV6-5 combines with J gene TRBJ2-7; 7 bases are shared with TRBD1. Losses at the gene ends were 6 bases for V and 1 base for J; bases not matched to a gene: 0. Germline V CDR1 and CDR2: MNHEY, SVGAGI. The CDR3 length is 12 residues. CDR3 in DNA: TGTGCCAGCAGGGGACAGTCCTACGAGCAGTACTTC. It yields the protein CASRGQSYEQYF.

The rearrangement uses TRBV19 and TRBJ1-5; 9 bases align to TRBD1. Unmatched junction bases numbered 6, after V lost 8 bases and J lost 1 base. CDR3 length: 15 residues. Germline V lookup: CDR1 LNHDA, CDR2 SQIVND (reference sequence). The CDR3 bases are TGTGCCAGTGGAGGACAGGGGATGAGCAATCAGCCCCAGCATTTT. Translated: CASGGQGMSNQPQHF.

The genes are TRBV9 and TRBJ2-1; D perhaps matches TRBD2 (6 bases). There are 16 residues in the CDR3. V was pared by 2 bases and J by 9 bases, with 21 bases between. Looked up from germline, CDR1 is SGDLS and CDR2 is YYNGEE. CDR3 sequence: CASSVSQGGPTVEQFF. DNA for the CDR3: TGTGCCAGCAGCGTTAGTCAGGGAGGCCCTACAGTTGAGCAGTTCTTC.

The chain is built from TRBV15 and TRBJ2-5, with unresolved D. Trimming removed 8 bases at V and 0 bases at J, with 7 bases between. This CDR3 comprises 12 residues. Germline CDR1 is LNHNV and CDR2 is YYDKDF (reference sequence). The CDR3 DNA reads as TGTGCCACCCAACAGTACCAAGAGACCCAGTACTTC. This sequence encodes CATQQYQETQYF. The entire variable domain, with the rest obtained from reference TRBV15 and TRBJ2-5, is as follows: DAMVIQNPRYQVTQFGKPVTLSCSQTLNHNVMYWYQQKSSQAPKLLFHYYDKDFNNEADTPDNFQSRRPNTSFCFLDIRSPGLGDTAMYLCATQQYQETQYFGPGTRLLVL.

This clone is a singleton in its sample. The chain employs TRBV27 and TRBJ2-7; 7 bases are shared with TRBD2. The trim removed 6 bases at V and 2 bases at J, leaving 10 bases unmatched. CDR1 is MNHEY, CDR2 SMNVEV, per germline (reference sequence). CDR3 size: 15 residues. The CDR3: CASSSSTGGAYEQYF. CDR3 in DNA: TGTGCCAGCAGCTCATCAACGGGAGGCGCCTACGAGCAGTACTTC.

For the CDR3, the DNA is TGTGCCTGGAGTGTAGGTCGGAGGGGACTCAATCAGCCCCAGCATTTT. Translating it yields CAWSVGRRGLNQPQHF. This chain links TRBV30 with TRBJ1-5, with D maybe TRBD1 (5 bases). Trimming pared 0 bases from V and 3 bases from J, leaving 15 bases between. Germline V lookup: CDR1 GTSNPN, CDR2 SVGIG (reference sequence). The CDR3 is 16 amino acids.

The gene calls are TRBV20-1 and TRBJ2-7; tentative D call: TRBD2 (6 bases). CDR3 length: 11 amino acids. Germline loops: CDR1 DFQATT, CDR2 SNEGSKA (reference sequence). Between the trimmed V and J ends, which lost 3 bases and 4 bases, there was a span of 7 bases. The CDR3 bases are TGCAGTGCTAGGGGGGGATACGAGCAGTACTTC. Translated, it gives CSARGGYEQYF.